The clone carrying this T cell receptor (beta chain) has more than one count but fewer than ten. Its antigen remains unidentified. The CDR3 runs to 12 residues. V lost 11 bases, J lost 2 bases, and 9 bases lay in between. TCRdb ran MiXCR on the 5' RACE reads and lists one entry per CDR3 protein. The sample lists around 490,000 distinct CDR3 sequences; 13% to 15% were seen once. Each donor was a healthy Caucasian. This sample stems from a study of identical twins. Findings and caveats of the study: For out-of-frame alpha sequences shared by twins, low generation probability was in excess. Instead of following the same donors, the conclusions were based on cross-sectional statistical analysis.

This same sample was also taken into another study, of yellow fever vaccine responses in identical twins.

The origin of this receptor is a woman younger than 35 in good health. The V gene is TRBV12-3 or TRBV12-4, the J gene TRBJ2-2; D perhaps matches TRBD1 (6 bases). Sequenced: CD4+ T cells sorted from blood. The CDR3 DNA reads TGTGCCTTGGGACAAAACACCGGGGAGCTGTTTTTT. This sequence encodes CALGQNTGELFF.